These 23 T cell receptor beta chains originate from one sample sequenced in a study of beta chain features in type 1 diabetes. Expressed TCRB transcripts were sequenced, since all the RNA that had been isolated was reverse transcribed. Assay: immunoSEQ multiplex PCR; the TCRdb copy retains only in-frame clones and omits some. The sample consists of over 300,000 clones, roughly 8% of them appearing once. The sequenced sample consisted of central memory CD4+ T cells from blood. These TCRs come from a woman between 18 and 29 years old in good health.

Only a few counts were recorded for this clone. The rearrangement uses TRBV18 and TRBJ2-1, with D perhaps matching TRBD2 (6 bases). CDR3 size: 15 residues. Trimming took 3 bases from V and 2 from J, leaving 11 bases between them. CDR1 and CDR2 from the germline V gene are KGHSH and LQKENI. Written as DNA, the CDR3 is TGTGCCAGCTCACCCCGGTCGGGGGCCTACAATGAGCAGTTCTTC. It yields the protein CASSPRSGAYNEQFF.

This clone has just a few counts. It may be a read error: a sequence one base away is much more abundant. The rearrangement links TRBV7-2 to TRBJ1-2; 10 bases are shared with TRBD1. The CDR3 is made up of 15 amino acids. The ends lost 5 bases at V and 2 bases at J; junction bases unmatched: 5. CDR1 SGHTA and CDR2 FQGNSA come from the germline V gene. CDR3 coding DNA: TGTGCCAGCAGCCGAGACAGGGGGCGCAACTATGGCTACACCTTC. This gives the protein CASSRDRGRNYGYTF. Looking up the rest from reference TRBV7-2 and TRBJ1-2 gives the full variable domain: GAGVSQSPSNKVTEKGKDVELRCDPISGHTALYWYRQSLGQGLEFLIYFQGNSAPDKSGLPSDRFSAERTGGSVSTLTIQRTQQEDSAVYLCASSRDRGRNYGYTFGSGTRLTVV.

Concerning this clone itself: At the DNA level, this CDR3 is encoded by other sequences in the same sample as well. The chain carries TRBV11-2 and TRBJ2-1, with 8 bases fitting TRBD1. Germline-derived CDR1 and CDR2 are SGHAT and FQNNGV. This CDR3 spans 15 amino acids. Trimming removed 1 base from V and 4 bases from J; junction bases left unmatched: 3. The CDR3 region has the DNA TGTGCCAGCAGCTTAGGGCAGGGGGCTTACAATGAGCAGTTCTTC. It specifies CASSLGQGAYNEQFF.

The chain recombines TRBV6-1 with TRBJ2-4, with no clear D. Germline-derived CDR1 and CDR2 are MNHNS and SASEGT. Trimming removed 8 bases at V and 6 bases at J, with 14 bases between. The CDR3 has 13 residues. CDR3 in DNA: TGTGCCAGCGAGAAGTTAAACGGAAACATTCAGTACTTC. This gives the protein CASEKLNGNIQYF.

This clone has just a few counts. The chain links TRBV21-1 to TRBJ2-5; TRBD2 is taken as the D call from the table, unchecked against the DNA. TRBV21-1 is recorded as a pseudogene. The length of the CDR3 is 11 residues. The CDR3 loop is CASSKVGEQYF. For the CDR3, the DNA is TGTGCCAGCAGCAAAGTTGGGGAGCAGTACTTC.

The chain uses TRBV9 and TRBJ1-1; D might be TRBD1 (6 bases). CDR3 length equals 14 residues. V lost 4 bases and J 4 bases, leaving 14 bases between the germline ends. Germline V gene sequence: CDR1 SGDLS, CDR2 YYNGEE. The CDR3: CASSPRQDVTEAFF. The CDR3 nucleotides are TGTGCCAGCAGCCCGAGACAGGATGTCACTGAAGCTTTCTTT.

This clone occurred a few times. The chain employs TRBV19 and TRBJ1-2; D unclear. This CDR3 contains 12 residues. The germline gives CDR1 LNHDA, CDR2 SQIVND (reference sequence). V was shortened by 5 bases and J by 4 bases, with 8 bases between the two germline ends. The CDR3 DNA follows: TGTGCCAGTAGTGAGGGAACCTATGGCTACACCTTC. This sequence encodes CASSEGTYGYTF.

The gene calls are TRBV7-8 and TRBJ2-1; D remains ambiguous. Germline CDR1 SGHVS, CDR2 FQNEAQ. CDR3 length: 12 amino acids. V dropped 4 bases and J dropped 9 bases, with 10 bases sitting between them. The CDR3 spells CASSSFLIEQFF. The CDR3 nucleotides read TGTGCCAGCAGCTCCTTCCTTATTGAGCAGTTCTTC.

This clone was seen more than once but under ten times. V and J are TRBV7-2 and TRBJ1-2, with 8 positions matching TRBD1. The germline V gene encodes CDR1 SGHTA and CDR2 FQGNSA. V was clipped by 6 bases and J by 4 bases; unmatched bases: 10. The CDR3 totals 15 residues. CDR3 DNA: TGTGCCAGCAGTCCTAATGGACAGGGCGGCTATGGCTACACCTTC. Encoded protein: CASSPNGQGGYGYTF.

This clone has a handful of counts. The chain has TRBV7-9 and TRBJ2-3, with D tentatively TRBD2 (6 bases). This CDR3 is built from 14 residues. The V end lost 2 bases, the J end lost 4 bases, and 10 bases lay between the germline ends. Germline assignment: CDR1 SEHNR and CDR2 FQNEAQ (reference sequence). CDR3 amino acids: CASSLRPGADTQYF. DNA for the CDR3: TGTGCCAGCAGCTTACGACCGGGGGCAGATACGCAGTATTTT.

This sequence joins TRBV11-2 and TRBJ2-4; D possibly corresponds to TRBD1 (6 bases). The ends were cut back, 5 bases at V and 2 bases at J, with 13 bases in the middle. This CDR3 is 15 amino acids long. The germline gives CDR1 SGHAT, CDR2 FQNNGV. The CDR3: CASSTGSGTKNIQYF. In DNA form, the CDR3 reads TGTGCCAGCAGCACAGGGTCGGGGACCAAAAACATTCAGTACTTC.

The rearrangement uses TRBV11-2 and TRBJ2-1; 11 bases map to TRBD2. This CDR3 is built from 19 residues. Germline values: CDR1 SGHAT, CDR2 FQNNGV. The V gene end was trimmed by 5 bases and the J gene end by 7 bases; junction bases not matched to a gene: 19. The CDR3 region has the DNA TGTGCCAGCAGCCCGGAGTCCCTAGCGGGAGGCCAAAGGAGAAATGAGCAGTTCTTC. Its translation is CASSPESLAGGQRRNEQFF.

CDR3 in amino acids: CASSSVHETQYF. CDR3 sequence (DNA): TGTGCCAGCAGCTCCGTGCACGAGACCCAGTACTTC. The chain carries TRBV7-9 and TRBJ2-5, with unresolved D. The ends were cut back, 4 bases at V and 5 bases at J, with 8 bases in the middle. Looked up from germline, CDR1 is SEHNR and CDR2 is FQNEAQ (reference sequence). The CDR3 length is 12 residues.

The gene calls are TRBV2 and TRBJ2-1; 11 positions agree with TRBD2. Germline V lookup: CDR1 SNHLY, CDR2 FYNNEI. This CDR3 has 14 amino acids. The V segment lost 6 bases and the J segment 10 bases; nucleotides outside the gene matches: 8. The CDR3 region is CASRGLAASGEQFF. The CDR3 nucleotides read TGTGCCAGCAGGGGACTAGCGGCCTCAGGAGAGCAGTTCTTC. Full variable domain (rest looked up from reference TRBV2 and TRBJ2-1): EPEVTQTPSHQVTQMGQEVILRCVPISNHLYFYWYRQILGQKVEFLVSFYNNEISEKSEIFDDQFSVERPDGSNFTLKIRSTKLEDSAMYFCASRGLAASGEQFFGPGTRLTVL.

This clone was picked up a small number of times. The genes are TRBV6-5 and TRBJ2-7; no definite D call. CDR3 length: 15 residues. Germline V lookup: CDR1 MNHEY, CDR2 SVGAGI. V was pared by 6 bases and J by 2 bases, with 17 bases between. This CDR3 reads CASSPTAILAYEQYF. In nucleotides, the CDR3 is TGTGCCAGCAGCCCCACCGCGATTTTGGCCTACGAGCAGTACTTC.

This clone occurred many times. Other DNA variants within this sample encode the same CDR3. The chain combines TRBV7-2 with TRBJ2-3, with 12 nucleotides matching TRBD2. The CDR3 runs 17 residues. V gave up 4 bases and J gave up 1 base; unmatched junction bases: 6. CDR1 SGHTA and CDR2 FQGNSA come from the germline V gene. CDR3 region: CASSSRLAGDRTDTQYF. The CDR3 DNA reads TGTGCCAGCAGCTCACGACTAGCGGGAGACCGCACAGATACGCAGTATTTT.

This clone was picked up a small number of times. The chain combines TRBV28 with TRBJ2-1; D possibly matches TRBD1 or TRBD2 (5 bases each). Germline CDR1 is MDHEN and CDR2 is SYDVKM. Trimming cost V 5 bases and J 5 bases, with 13 bases left between them. CDR3 size: 14 residues. CDR3 loop: CASSPFLGDNEQFF. CDR3 DNA: TGTGCCAGCAGTCCCTTTCTGGGGGACAATGAGCAGTTCTTC.

This clone has more than one count but fewer than ten. This chain uses TRBV19 with TRBJ1-5; D remains ambiguous. The V end was cut by 2 bases, the J end by 1 base, with 6 bases between. Germline V gives CDR1 LNHDA, CDR2 SQIVND (reference sequence). This CDR3 contains 14 residues. The CDR3 loop reads CASSILGSNQPQHF. The CDR3 nucleotides are TGTGCCAGTAGTATACTGGGGAGCAATCAGCCCCAGCATTTT. Complete variable domain (other parts from reference TRBV19 and TRBJ1-5): DGGITQSPKYLFRKEGQNVTLSCEQNLNHDAMYWYRQDPGQGLRLIYYSQIVNDFQKGDIAEGYSVSREKKESFPLTVTSAQKNPTAFYLCASSILGSNQPQHFGDGTRLSIL.

This clone was observed a few times. The chain is built from TRBV2 and TRBJ2-7; TRBD1 matches 9 bases. This CDR3 contains 13 residues. Trimming removed 8 bases from V and 3 bases from J; junction bases left unmatched: 5. Germline CDR1 SNHLY, CDR2 FYNNEI. The CDR3 DNA is TGTGCCAGCGGGCGGGACAGGGACTACGAGCAGTACTTC. Its protein is CASGRDRDYEQYF.

This clone was seen ten or more times. V usage is TRBV9 and J usage is TRBJ2-1; TRBD2 might be the D (6 bases). Germline V gene lookup returns CDR1 SGDLS and CDR2 YYNGEE. The CDR3 has 14 amino acids. Between the trimmed V and J ends, which lost 10 bases and 3 bases, there was a span of 17 bases. The CDR3 region has the DNA TGTGCCGCCCAGGACCCGGACTACTACAATGAGCAGTTCTTC. Its protein product is CAAQDPDYYNEQFF.

This clone was counted between two and nine times. This chain uses TRBV14 with TRBJ2-1; the match to TRBD2 covers 7 bases. The CDR3 has 15 amino acids. V shed 4 bases and J 6 bases; nucleotides not matched to a gene: 9. Germline V gives CDR1 SGHDN, CDR2 FVKESK. The CDR3 loop is CASSRRESLGNEQFF. The DNA for the CDR3 is TGTGCCAGCAGCCGGCGGGAGTCTTTGGGCAATGAGCAGTTCTTC.

This chain joins TRBV7-9 and TRBJ2-7, with D possibly TRBD2 on 8 matching bases. Per the germline V gene, CDR1 is SEHNR and CDR2 is FQNEAQ (reference sequence). This CDR3 has 18 amino acids. V lost 5 bases and J 3 bases, leaving 26 bases between the germline ends. CDR3 protein: CASSEGASGSPRGYEQYF. The CDR3 region has the DNA TGTGCCAGCAGCGAGGGGGCTAGCGGGTCCCCGAGGGGCTACGAGCAGTACTTC.

The chain employs TRBV6-6 and TRBJ2-7; TRBD2 is a possible D gene (5 bases). Trimming removed 6 bases at V and 7 bases at J, with 10 bases between. The CDR3 loop spans 11 amino acids. Per the germline V gene, CDR1 is MNHNY and CDR2 is SVGAGI (reference sequence). CDR3 region: CASSPSGEQYF. The DNA of the CDR3 is TGTGCCAGCAGCCCCTCGGGGGAGCAGTACTTC.